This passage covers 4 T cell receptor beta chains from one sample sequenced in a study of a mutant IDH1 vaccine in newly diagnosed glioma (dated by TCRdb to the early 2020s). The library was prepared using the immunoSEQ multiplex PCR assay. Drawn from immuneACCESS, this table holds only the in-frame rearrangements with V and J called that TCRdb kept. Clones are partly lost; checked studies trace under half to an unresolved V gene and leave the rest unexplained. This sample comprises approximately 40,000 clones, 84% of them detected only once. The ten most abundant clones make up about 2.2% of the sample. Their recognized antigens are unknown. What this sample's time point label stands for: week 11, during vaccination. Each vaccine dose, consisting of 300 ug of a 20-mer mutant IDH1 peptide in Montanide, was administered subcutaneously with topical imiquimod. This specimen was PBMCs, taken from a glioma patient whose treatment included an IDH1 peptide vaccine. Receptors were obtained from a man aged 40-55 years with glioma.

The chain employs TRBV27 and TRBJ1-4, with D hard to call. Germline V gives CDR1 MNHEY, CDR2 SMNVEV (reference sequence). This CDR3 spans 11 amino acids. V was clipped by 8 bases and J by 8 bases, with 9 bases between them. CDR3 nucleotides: TGTGCCAGCGGAAGGAGGGAAAAACTGTTTTTT. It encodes CASGRREKLFF.

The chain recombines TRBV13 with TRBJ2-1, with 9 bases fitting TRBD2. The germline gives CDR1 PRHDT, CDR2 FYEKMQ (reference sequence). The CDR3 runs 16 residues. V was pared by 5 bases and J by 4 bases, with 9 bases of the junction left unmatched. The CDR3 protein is CASSTRRREGYNEQFF. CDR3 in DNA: TGTGCCAGCAGCACGAGGCGGCGGGAGGGGTACAATGAGCAGTTCTTC.

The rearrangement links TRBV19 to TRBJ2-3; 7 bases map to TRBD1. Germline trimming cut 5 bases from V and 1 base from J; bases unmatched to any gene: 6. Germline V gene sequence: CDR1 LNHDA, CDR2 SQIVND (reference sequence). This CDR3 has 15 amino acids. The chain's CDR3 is CASSARQGGTDTQYF. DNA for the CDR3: TGTGCCAGTAGTGCGCGACAGGGCGGCACAGATACGCAGTATTTT.

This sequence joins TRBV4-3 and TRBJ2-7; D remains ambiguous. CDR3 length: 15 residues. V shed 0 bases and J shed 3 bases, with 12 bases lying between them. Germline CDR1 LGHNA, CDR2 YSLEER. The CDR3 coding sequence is TGCGCCAGCAGCCAAGAACCCGGTTTGGGCTACGAGCAGTACTTC. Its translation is CASSQEPGLGYEQYF.